Listed here are 3 T cell receptor beta chains from one sample, sequenced in a study of T cell changes during pregnancy in multiple sclerosis. Sequencing used immunoSEQ multiplex PCR; TCRdb keeps in-frame clones, though not all of them. Of 90,000 to 120,000 clones listed, about 90% are singletons. The sample was peripheral blood, taken in the third trimester of pregnancy. Receptor source: a female donor in good health, enrolled as a control in a pregnancy study.

This sequence joins TRBV12-2 and TRBJ1-1. TRBV12-2 has pseudogene status. The CDR3 has 19 residues. The chain's CDR3 is CASRFFRSGHQCMNTEAFF. The CDR3 DNA is TGTGCAAGTCGCTTCTTCCGGTCCGGTCACCAATGCATGAACACTGAAGCTTTCTTT.

The rearrangement uses TRBV7-9 and TRBJ1-6; D possibly corresponds to TRBD1 (6 bases). CDR3 length: 15 amino acids. CDR1 SEHNR and CDR2 FQNEAQ come from the germline V gene (reference sequence). V was clipped by 3 bases and J by 6 bases, with 12 bases between them. The CDR3 is CASSFRQGRNSPLHF. CDR3 bases: TGTGCCAGCAGCTTTCGGCAGGGGCGTAATTCACCCCTCCACTTT. Complete variable domain (other parts from reference TRBV7-9 and TRBJ1-6): DTGVSQNPRHKITKRGQNVTFRCDPISEHNRLYWYRQTLGQGPEFLTYFQNEAQLEKSRLLSDRFSAERPKGSFSTLEIQRTEQGDSAMYLCASSFRQGRNSPLHFGNGTRLTVT.

This clone was detected only once. The chain recombines TRBV7-3 with TRBJ2-1; tentatively, D is TRBD1 (5 bases). Trimming removed 5 bases from V and 7 bases from J, with 9 bases in between. The CDR3 is 12 residues long. Germline CDR1 is SGHTA and CDR2 is FQGTGA. This CDR3 reads CASSPGHNEQFF. CDR3 DNA sequence: TGTGCCAGCAGCCCCGGACATAATGAGCAGTTCTTC.